This is a list of T cell receptor beta chains from one sample in a study of T cells expressing NK-cell markers. TCRdb re-called the 5' RACE reads and gives one entry per CDR3 protein, without DNA. The sample's table shows fewer than 300,000 distinct CDR3 sequences. Sequencing was performed on blood T cells: a sorted CD56 or NKG2C T cell subset, CD4+ or CD8+ T cells, or bulk PBMC T cells (not recorded which). These receptors were collected from a woman aged 18-70 years in good health. Each CDR3 is given with its conserved first and last residue. Fields, in order: J gene, V gene, CDR3 protein.

j_call: TRBJ2-1
v_call: TRBV4-3
cdr3_aa: CASSRGQVLGNEQFF

j_call: TRBJ2-3
v_call: TRBV12-3/TRBV12-4
cdr3_aa: CASIPWGVTSGTDTQYF

j_call: TRBJ1-5
v_call: TRBV19
cdr3_aa: CATTPGDQPQHF

j_call: TRBJ2-7
v_call: TRBV5-1
cdr3_aa: CASSLAGRSEQYF

j_call: TRBJ1-1
v_call: TRBV5-1
cdr3_aa: CASSLVEENTEAFF

j_call: TRBJ2-3
v_call: TRBV20-1
cdr3_aa: CSAYSGITGTDTQYF

j_call: TRBJ2-5
v_call: TRBV20-1
cdr3_aa: CSARDSGDHQETQYF

j_call: TRBJ2-7
v_call: TRBV3-1
cdr3_aa: CASSLTIFTYEQYF

j_call: TRBJ2-2
v_call: TRBV27
cdr3_aa: CASSLRRLAGEGELFF

j_call: TRBJ2-3
v_call: TRBV4-3
cdr3_aa: CATGGPSTDTQYF

j_call: TRBJ2-7
v_call: TRBV7-6
cdr3_aa: CASRRTGLSDEQYF

j_call: TRBJ2-7
v_call: TRBV18
cdr3_aa: CASSPAGTGPYEQYF

j_call: TRBJ2-2
v_call: TRBV11-2
cdr3_aa: CASSYRLAGGSGELFF

j_call: TRBJ1-2
v_call: TRBV20-1
cdr3_aa: CSARDRTGGGYTF

j_call: TRBJ2-3
v_call: TRBV18
cdr3_aa: CASSNTPSGSPDTQYF

j_call: TRBJ2-7
v_call: TRBV28
cdr3_aa: CASSPREEQYF

j_call: TRBJ2-3
v_call: TRBV20-1
cdr3_aa: CSARRVPDTQYF

j_call: TRBJ2-1
v_call: TRBV4-2
cdr3_aa: CASSISGRNEQFF

j_call: TRBJ2-5
v_call: TRBV12-3/TRBV12-4
cdr3_aa: CASSLTGDRETQYF

j_call: TRBJ1-2
v_call: TRBV4-1
cdr3_aa: CASSQVGGRGGGYTF

j_call: TRBJ1-2
v_call: TRBV20-1
cdr3_aa: CSAREDRGYGYTF

j_call: TRBJ1-1
v_call: TRBV7-2
cdr3_aa: CASSLRDGNTEAFF

j_call: TRBJ1-5
v_call: TRBV3-1
cdr3_aa: CASSQDTSSNQPQHF

j_call: TRBJ2-1
v_call: TRBV20-1
cdr3_aa: CSASPRTYNEQFF

j_call: TRBJ2-2
v_call: TRBV6-2/TRBV6-3
cdr3_aa: CASSYGGWGTGELFF

j_call: TRBJ2-3
v_call: TRBV20-1
cdr3_aa: CSASRGAGDTQYF

j_call: TRBJ2-5
v_call: TRBV5-1
cdr3_aa: CASSILAGQETQYF

j_call: TRBJ2-1
v_call: TRBV5-6
cdr3_aa: CASSLRKIGGSYNEQFF

j_call: TRBJ2-5
v_call: TRBV5-1
cdr3_aa: CASMRRTGPETQYF

j_call: TRBJ2-1
v_call: TRBV11-2
cdr3_aa: CASSRFISGRGNEQFF

j_call: TRBJ1-2
v_call: TRBV6-2/TRBV6-3
cdr3_aa: CASSYFGGYGYTF

j_call: TRBJ2-1
v_call: TRBV9
cdr3_aa: CASSVAQVGSWGSYNEQFF

j_call: TRBJ2-1
v_call: TRBV5-1
cdr3_aa: CASSYIVGNEQFF

j_call: TRBJ2-2
v_call: TRBV9
cdr3_aa: CASSVDGLWRGTGELFF

j_call: TRBJ2-2
v_call: TRBV4-2
cdr3_aa: CASSQDAFWNTGELFF

j_call: TRBJ2-5
v_call: TRBV20-1
cdr3_aa: CSAISARETQYF

j_call: TRBJ2-3
v_call: TRBV6-5
cdr3_aa: CASSYDAGGKTSTDTQYF

j_call: TRBJ2-3
v_call: TRBV7-2
cdr3_aa: CASSFRQGRRTDTQYF

j_call: TRBJ2-7
v_call: TRBV27
cdr3_aa: CASRQYDEQYF

j_call: TRBJ1-5
v_call: TRBV20-1
cdr3_aa: CSARQGSNQPQHF

j_call: TRBJ1-6
v_call: TRBV7-2
cdr3_aa: CASSRVNSPLHF

j_call: TRBJ1-2
v_call: TRBV6-1
cdr3_aa: CASSADGRSYGYTF

j_call: TRBJ2-1
v_call: TRBV5-1
cdr3_aa: CASSLAPLAGGNEQFF

j_call: TRBJ2-1
v_call: TRBV7-9
cdr3_aa: CASSPRVSVAGGSKQFF

j_call: TRBJ1-1
v_call: TRBV2
cdr3_aa: CASSSNRGRMNTEAFF

j_call: TRBJ2-7
v_call: TRBV5-6
cdr3_aa: CASSLFSGTNVYVKQYF

j_call: TRBJ2-1
v_call: TRBV7-2
cdr3_aa: CASSWVGSGITYNEQFF

j_call: TRBJ1-2
v_call: TRBV20-1
cdr3_aa: CSARAPELSDSYGYTF

j_call: TRBJ2-1
v_call: TRBV7-2
cdr3_aa: CASSLEGGSSYNEQFF

j_call: TRBJ2-3
v_call: TRBV5-1
cdr3_aa: CASSLAQAGGTDTQYF

j_call: TRBJ1-1
v_call: TRBV7-2
cdr3_aa: CASSLSVTEAFF